The T cell receptor beta chain described here comes from a study of response to subunit inactivated influenza vaccine. Study-wide findings and caveats: After each seasonal influenza vaccination, few new T cells are recruited, the authors suggested.

Note on this clonotype: Its target is not known.

MiXCR was run by TCRdb on the RT-PCR reads, yielding one entry per CDR3 protein. This table holds around 180,000 distinct CDR3 sequences, around 9% found once. V gave up 0 bases and J gave up 2 bases, with 9 bases separating them. The CDR3 has 14 amino acids. The V gene's germline CDR1 is GTSNPN and CDR2 SVGIG (reference sequence). Sequencing used non-naive T cells sorted from PBMCs, obtained on the day of vaccination. This chain connects TRBV30 to TRBJ2-3; D is unclear. The sequence was obtained from a man between 45 and 60 years old who received an inactivated influenza vaccine. CDR3 residues: CAWSVGPTTDTQYF. The CDR3 bases are TGTGCCTGGAGTGTAGGACCGACCACAGATACGCAGTATTTT.